These T cell receptor beta chains were read from a single sample in a study of OX40 agonist ivuxolimab in advanced cancers. Using immunoSEQ multiplex PCR, the repertoire was profiled, and TCRdb retains in-frame clones only, with some absent. The table shows under 20,000 clones, with roughly nine tenths occurring only once. Sequenced material: CD4+ or CD8+ T cells sorted from blood, taken in a trial of the OX40 agonist ivuxolimab. The receptors were sampled from an adult with an advanced solid tumor such as melanoma, head and neck, liver or kidney cancer. Each CDR3 is given with its conserved first and last residue. The D gene is left open where the match is weak. The listing skips clone size in some rows; elsewhere it reads once, few, many or a size class.

size: once
D: -
J: TRBJ1-5
length: 12
V: TRBV19
CDR3: CASSTLGTVQHF
DNA: TGTGCCAGTAGTACCCTTGGGACGGTCCAGCATTTT

size: once
D: TRBD2
J: TRBJ2-1
length: 17
V: TRBV5-1
CDR3: CASSLPGTSGTYNEQFF
DNA: TGCGCCAGCAGCTTGCCCGGGACTAGCGGGACCTACAATGAGCAGTTCTTC

size: -
D: TRBD2
J: TRBJ2-1
length: 18
V: TRBV4-2
CDR3: CASSHDTGSGGLYNEQFF
DNA: TGTGCCAGCAGCCACGATACTGGGAGCGGGGGGCTGTACAATGAGCAGTTCTTC

size: few
D: -
J: TRBJ2-5
length: 13
V: TRBV4-3
CDR3: CASSQETGETQYF
DNA: TGCGCCAGCAGCCAGGAGACGGGGGAGACCCAGTACTTC

size: -
D: TRBD2
J: TRBJ2-7
length: 15
V: TRBV4-3
CDR3: CASSHYSGGDYEQYF
DNA: TGCGCCAGCAGCCACTATAGCGGGGGGGACTACGAGCAGTACTTC

size: once
D: -
J: TRBJ2-1
length: 15
V: TRBV7-2
CDR3: CASSSSYPGLNEQFF
DNA: TGTGCCAGCAGCTCTTCGTACCCCGGGCTTAATGAGCAGTTCTTC

size: -
D: -
J: TRBJ2-7
length: 16
V: TRBV7-9
CDR3: CASSNDYSIKRYEQYF
DNA: TGTGCCAGCAGCAACGATTATAGTATAAAACGTTACGAGCAGTACTTC

size: -
D: -
J: TRBJ1-1
length: 17
V: TRBV10-3
CDR3: CAISGYPGQSSNTEAFF
DNA: TGTGCCATCAGTGGATATCCAGGACAGTCAAGTAACACTGAAGCTTTCTTT

size: -
D: -
J: TRBJ1-2
length: 12
V: TRBV30
CDR3: CAWSVPGGGYTF
DNA: TGTGCCTGGAGTGTACCCGGCGGAGGCTACACCTTC

size: -
D: TRBD2
J: TRBJ2-7
length: 13
V: TRBV29-1
CDR3: CSVSAGGGYEQYF
DNA: TGCAGCGTGTCAGCGGGAGGGGGCTACGAGCAGTACTTC

size: -
D: TRBD1
J: TRBJ1-3
length: 14
V: TRBV5-1
CDR3: CASSRQGSGNTIYF
DNA: TGCGCCAGCAGCCGACAGGGCTCTGGAAACACCATATATTTT

size: -
D: -
J: TRBJ2-3
length: 12
V: TRBV19
CDR3: CASRGVTDTQYF
DNA: TGTGCCAGTAGGGGGGTCACAGATACGCAGTATTTT

size: -
D: -
J: TRBJ2-3
length: 16
V: TRBV18
CDR3: CASSGSSTGSTDTQYF
DNA: TGTGCCAGCTCAGGAAGCTCCACAGGAAGCACAGATACGCAGTATTTT

size: -
D: TRBD1
J: TRBJ1-4
length: 15
V: TRBV5-4
CDR3: CASSSGGAGYEKLFF
DNA: TGTGCCAGCAGTTCAGGGGGCGCGGGCTATGAAAAACTGTTTTTT

size: -
D: TRBD2
J: TRBJ2-1
length: 15
V: TRBV2
CDR3: CASSLGGTAYNEQFF
DNA: TGTGCCAGCAGCCTCGGGGGGACCGCCTACAATGAGCAGTTCTTC

size: once
D: TRBD2
J: TRBJ2-1
length: 16
V: TRBV6-4
CDR3: CASSDFGGAHKNEQFF
DNA: TGTGCCAGCAGTGACTTCGGGGGGGCGCATAAGAATGAGCAGTTCTTC

size: -
D: -
J: TRBJ2-2
length: 14
V: TRBV7-8
CDR3: CASSLRGVTGELFF
DNA: TGTGCCAGCAGCCTGCGGGGCGTCACCGGGGAGCTGTTTTTT

size: -
D: TRBD2
J: TRBJ2-3
length: 16
V: TRBV7-6
CDR3: CASSSVAGQGTDTQYF
DNA: TGTGCCAGCAGCTCGGTAGCGGGGCAGGGCACAGATACGCAGTATTTT

size: -
D: -
J: TRBJ2-1
length: 16
V: TRBV9
CDR3: CASSGRPGAFGYEQFF
DNA: TGTGCCAGCAGCGGCCGTCCAGGAGCCTTTGGTTATGAGCAGTTCTTC

size: -
D: -
J: TRBJ2-1
length: 17
V: TRBV6-4
CDR3: CASSWTGGANSYNEQFF
DNA: TGTGCCAGCAGTTGGACTGGCGGGGCCAACTCCTACAATGAGCAGTTCTTC

size: -
D: TRBD2
J: TRBJ2-2
length: 16
V: TRBV19
CDR3: CASSFLAGANTGELFF
DNA: TGTGCCAGTAGCTTCCTAGCGGGGGCGAACACCGGGGAGCTGTTTTTT

size: -
D: TRBD2
J: TRBJ2-2
length: 15
V: TRBV30
CDR3: CASHRLAVNTGELFF
DNA: TGTGCTTCTCATAGGCTAGCGGTGAACACCGGGGAGCTGTTTTTT

size: once
D: -
J: TRBJ1-4
length: 16
V: TRBV19
CDR3: CASSIGGARTNEKLFF
DNA: TGTGCCAGTAGTATCGGGGGGGCGCGGACTAATGAAAAACTGTTTTTT

size: -
D: -
J: TRBJ2-6
length: 14
V: TRBV19
CDR3: CASTGATGANVLTF
DNA: TGTGCCAGTACGGGGGCGACCGGGGCCAACGTCCTGACTTTC

size: once
D: TRBD2
J: TRBJ2-1
length: 14
V: TRBV4-3
CDR3: CASSQAGGLNEQFF
DNA: TGCGCCAGCAGCCAGGCGGGAGGATTAAATGAGCAGTTCTTC

size: -
D: -
J: TRBJ2-1
length: 13
V: TRBV5-5
CDR3: CASSLGNYNEQFF
DNA: TGTGCCAGCAGCCTAGGGAACTACAATGAGCAGTTCTTC

size: -
D: TRBD1
J: TRBJ1-6
length: 15
V: TRBV5-6
CDR3: CASSWMTGSDSPLHF
DNA: TGTGCCAGCAGCTGGATGACAGGGTCGGATTCACCCCTCCACTTT

size: -
D: -
J: TRBJ2-7
length: 16
V: TRBV15
CDR3: CATSDPRRGGIGEQYF
DNA: TGTGCCACCAGCGACCCACGAAGGGGGGGGATTGGAGAGCAGTACTTC

size: -
D: TRBD1
J: TRBJ2-5
length: 14
V: TRBV11-3
CDR3: CASSFLQGEETQYF
DNA: TGTGCCAGCAGCTTTTTGCAGGGGGAAGAGACCCAGTACTTC